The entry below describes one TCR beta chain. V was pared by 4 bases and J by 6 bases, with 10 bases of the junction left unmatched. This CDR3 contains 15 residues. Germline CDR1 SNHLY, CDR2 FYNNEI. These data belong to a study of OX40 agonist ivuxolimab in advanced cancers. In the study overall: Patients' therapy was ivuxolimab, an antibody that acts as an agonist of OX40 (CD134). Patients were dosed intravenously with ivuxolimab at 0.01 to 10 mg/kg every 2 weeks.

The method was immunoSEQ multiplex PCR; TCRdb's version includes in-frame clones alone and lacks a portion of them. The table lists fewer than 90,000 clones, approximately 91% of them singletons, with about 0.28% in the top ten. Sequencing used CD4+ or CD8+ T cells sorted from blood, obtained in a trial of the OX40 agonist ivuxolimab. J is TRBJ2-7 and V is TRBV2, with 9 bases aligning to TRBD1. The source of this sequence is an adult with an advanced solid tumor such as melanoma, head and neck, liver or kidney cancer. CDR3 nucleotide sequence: TGTGCCAGCAGTGCATATGGGACAGGGTTCTCCGAGCAGTACTTC. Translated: CASSAYGTGFSEQYF.